Following are 27 T cell receptor beta chains from one sample sequenced in a study of T cell responses to AZD1222 COVID-19 vaccine. Using immunoSEQ multiplex PCR, the repertoire was profiled, and TCRdb retains in-frame clones only, with some absent. The sample gives 68,000 or so clones, 88% of which show up once; roughly 8% is in the top ten. This specimen was peripheral blood, taken on day 0 of AZD1222 vaccination. These receptors were collected from an adult in good health.

The gene calls are TRBV23-1 and TRBJ2-1, with 8 bases that match TRBD1. TRBV23-1 is known as an ORF, though its function is uncertain. The CDR3 covers 16 residues. Trimming at V came to 1 base and at J to 3 bases, leaving 5 bases not matched to a gene. The CDR3 spells CASSQLARGRYNEQFF. DNA for the CDR3: TGCGCCAGCAGTCAATTGGCCAGGGGGCGCTACAATGAGCAGTTCTTC.

A note on this clone: This sample also contains other DNA sequences that code for the same CDR3. The chain has TRBV15 and TRBJ2-3; no reliable D call. Looked up from germline, CDR1 is LNHNV and CDR2 is YYDKDF (reference sequence). CDR3 length: 14 amino acids. Deletions cut 1 base from V and 1 base from J, with 6 bases between. CDR3 amino acids: CATSRGTGTDTQYF. The CDR3, as DNA: TGTGCCACCAGCAGAGGAACCGGCACAGATACGCAGTATTTT.

The chain carries TRBV15 and TRBJ2-3; tentative D call: TRBD1 (6 bases). V was cut by 2 bases and J by 0 bases, with 12 bases left in between. The CDR3 has 16 amino acids. The germline V gene has CDR1 LNHNV and CDR2 YYDKDF (reference sequence). The CDR3 sequence is CATSRRGRGSTDTQYF. The CDR3 coding sequence is TGTGCCACCAGCAGAAGGGGGAGAGGGAGCACAGATACGCAGTATTTT.

This chain connects TRBV14 to TRBJ1-4; maybe TRBD1 (5 bases). The CDR3 covers 14 residues. V lost 4 bases, J lost 5 bases, and 11 bases lay in between. Germline V CDR1 and CDR2: SGHDN, FVKESK. CDR3 coding DNA: TGTGCCAGCAGCCGTTGGGGCGGAAATGAAAAACTGTTTTTT. Its protein is CASSRWGGNEKLFF.

CDR3 sequence: CASSLNRGPDTQYF. In DNA form, the CDR3 reads TGTGCCAGCAGCCTGAACAGGGGCCCAGATACGCAGTATTTT. This chain links TRBV7-9 with TRBJ2-3; 7 nucleotides match TRBD1. Germline-derived CDR1 and CDR2 are SEHNR and FQNEAQ (reference sequence). The ends lost 5 bases at V and 4 bases at J; junction bases unmatched: 6. The CDR3 covers 14 residues.

This clone was counted a single time. The rearrangement links TRBV18 to TRBJ1-1; tentative D call: TRBD1 (6 bases). Trimming removed 6 bases at V and 5 bases at J, with 16 bases between. CDR3 size: 14 residues. The germline V gene encodes CDR1 KGHSH and CDR2 LQKENI. Here the CDR3 DNA reads TGTGCCAGCTCCTCCGTGGGGGGCAGGACTGAAGCTTTCTTT. It is translated as CASSSVGGRTEAFF.

This clone came up once. This sequence joins TRBV4-1 and TRBJ2-7; 14 bases match TRBD2. Looked up from germline, CDR1 is MGHRA and CDR2 is YSYEKL. The CDR3 is 16 residues long. J was trimmed by 6 bases and V by 1 base; bases with no gene match: 5. Here the CDR3 DNA reads TGCGCCAGCAGCCAAGGGGGACTAGCGGGAGTGGGCGAGCAGTACTTC. Amino acids: CASSQGGLAGVGEQYF.

This clone has just one count. V is TRBV14 and J is TRBJ2-2; D gene unclear. Deletions cut 4 bases from V and 3 bases from J, with 9 bases between. Germline V gene lookup returns CDR1 SGHDN and CDR2 FVKESK. The CDR3 consists of 14 residues. CDR3 residues: CASSLGRYTGELFF. DNA for the CDR3: TGTGCCAGCAGCCTGGGCCGTTACACCGGGGAGCTGTTTTTT.

The chain carries TRBV19 and TRBJ2-3; D unclear. The CDR3 loop spans 14 amino acids. The V gene lost 7 bases and the J gene lost 0 bases, with 11 bases spanning the gap. Germline lookup yields CDR1 LNHDA and CDR2 SQIVND (reference sequence). The CDR3 nucleotides are TGTGCCAGTAAACGCGAGGTTAGCACAGATACGCAGTATTTT. Encoded protein: CASKREVSTDTQYF.

The chain combines TRBV7-3 with TRBJ2-5, with 7 bases identical to TRBD2. Germline lookup yields CDR1 SGHTA and CDR2 FQGTGA. This CDR3 has 14 residues. V trimming: 5 bases; J trimming: 4 bases; junction bases outside the gene matches: 7. CDR3 in amino acids: CASSPTGRRETQYF. The CDR3 nucleotides read TGTGCCAGCAGCCCAACCGGGAGGAGAGAGACCCAGTACTTC.

V usage is TRBV10-2 and J usage is TRBJ1-4, with TRBD1 matching over 7 bases. Trimming removed 6 bases from V and 6 bases from J; junction bases left unmatched: 10. The CDR3 loop spans 15 amino acids. The V gene's germline CDR1 is WSHSY and CDR2 SAAADI. Here the CDR3 reads CASSKGQVAYEKLFF. The DNA of the CDR3 is TGCGCCAGCAGCAAAGGACAGGTGGCGTATGAAAAACTGTTTTTT.

The V gene is TRBV5-1, the J gene TRBJ1-2; tentative D call: TRBD1 (5 bases). The CDR3 is made up of 15 amino acids. V was shortened by 4 bases and J by 2 bases, with 15 bases between the two germline ends. Germline lookup yields CDR1 SGHRS and CDR2 YFSETQ. The CDR3 region is CASSHQGGGNYGYTF. The DNA for the CDR3 is TGCGCCAGCAGCCATCAGGGAGGAGGCAACTATGGCTACACCTTC.

V usage is TRBV4-1 and J usage is TRBJ1-1; 7 nucleotides line up with TRBD1. The germline V gene encodes CDR1 MGHRA and CDR2 YSYEKL. This CDR3 is built from 17 residues. The J segment lost 4 bases and the V segment lost 2 bases, leaving 13 bases of the junction unmatched. CDR3 nucleotides: TGCGCCAGCAGCCAACACCCACTAGGACAGGTGGGCACTGAAGCTTTCTTT. Protein: CASSQHPLGQVGTEAFF.

The table lists this clone with a count of one. The J gene is TRBJ2-2, the V gene TRBV11-3, with 9 bases aligning to TRBD2. With V trimmed by 5 bases and J by 2 bases, 3 bases remained unmatched. Germline CDR1 reads SGHNT; CDR2 reads YENEEA. CDR3 length equals 15 residues. CDR3 protein: CASSQTSGNTGELFF. Written as DNA, the CDR3 is TGTGCCAGCAGCCAGACTAGCGGCAACACCGGGGAGCTGTTTTTT. Full variable domain (remainder filled in from reference TRBV11-3 and TRBJ2-2): EAGVVQSPRYKIIEKKQPVAFWCNPISGHNTLYWYLQNLGQGPELLIRYENEEAVDDSQLPKDRFSAERLKGVDSTLKIQPAELGDSAVYLCASSQTSGNTGELFFGEGSRLTVL.

Remarks on this clone: Within the sample, other DNA sequences also encode this same CDR3. The chain employs TRBV18 and TRBJ1-1; TRBD1 might be the D (5 bases). The V gene's germline CDR1 is KGHSH and CDR2 LQKENI. The CDR3 loop spans 13 amino acids. V was clipped by 3 bases and J by 1 base, with 6 bases between them. The CDR3 DNA reads as TGTGCCAGCTCACCTCAGGGGAACACTGAAGCTTTCTTT. This gives the protein CASSPQGNTEAFF.

CDR3 nucleotides: TGCAGCGTTCTTCGGAACACTGAAGCTTTCTTT. This translates into CSVLRNTEAFF. The chain couples TRBV29-1 to TRBJ1-1; no clear D gene. This CDR3 spans 11 amino acids. Germline assignment: CDR1 SQVTM and CDR2 ANQGSEA. With 5 bases removed from V and 1 base from J, the gap between germline ends came to 5 bases.

In its sample, this clone was seen once. The V call is TRBV15, the J call TRBJ2-7, with D possibly TRBD1 on 5 matching bases. Germline loops: CDR1 LNHNV, CDR2 YYDKDF (reference sequence). V was cut by 0 bases and J by 10 bases, with 19 bases left in between. This CDR3 has 15 amino acids. CDR3 sequence (DNA): TGTGCCACCAGCAGAGATTTGGGTCAGGGTGAATACCAGTACTTC. This sequence encodes CATSRDLGQGEYQYF.

V gene TRBV19 combines with J gene TRBJ1-1, with D possibly being TRBD1 (5 bases). This CDR3 comprises 15 residues. V lost 3 bases and J 0 bases, leaving 11 bases between the germline ends. CDR1 LNHDA and CDR2 SQIVND come from the germline V gene (reference sequence). The CDR3 DNA reads TGTGCCAGTAGTATCCACGGGGCAATGAACACTGAAGCTTTCTTT. This encodes CASSIHGAMNTEAFF.

J is TRBJ2-4 and V is TRBV6-1; 7 bases match TRBD2. This CDR3 is built from 18 residues. V was pared by 3 bases and J by 1 base, with 12 bases of the junction left unmatched. Germline V gene sequence: CDR1 MNHNS, CDR2 SASEGT. The CDR3 nucleotides are TGTGCCAGCAGTGAGTCGCGGGAGATAAGGATCGCCAAAAACATTCAGTACTTC. As protein: CASSESREIRIAKNIQYF.

The chain combines TRBV7-2 with TRBJ2-1; 10 bases map to TRBD2. The germline CDR1 and CDR2 sequences are SGHTA and FQGNSA. The V gene end was trimmed by 2 bases and the J gene end by 0 bases; junction bases not matched to a gene: 7. This CDR3 has 18 amino acids. The CDR3 sequence: CASSLLASGRISYNEQFF. In nucleotides, the CDR3 is TGTGCCAGCAGCTTATTGGCTAGCGGGAGAATCTCCTACAATGAGCAGTTCTTC.

This sequence joins TRBV6-2 or TRBV6-3 and TRBJ2-7; D is uncertain. Trimming pared 5 bases from V and 1 base from J, leaving 6 bases between. The CDR3 is 12 residues long. Germline-derived CDR1 and CDR2 are MNHEY and SVGEGT. This CDR3 reads CASSQGSYEQYF. In nucleotides, the CDR3 is TGTGCCAGCAGTCAAGGATCCTACGAGCAGTACTTC.

The rearrangement joins TRBV7-2 to TRBJ1-1, with a tentative D call TRBD1 (5 bases). CDR1 is SGHTA, CDR2 FQGNSA, per germline. V was pared by 7 bases and J by 1 base, with 10 bases between. This CDR3 has 13 residues. The CDR3, as DNA: TGTGCCAGCACCTGGGGCCCGAACACTGAAGCTTTCTTT. Protein: CASTWGPNTEAFF.

In nucleotides, the CDR3 is TGCGCCAGCAGCCACCACTACGAGCAGTACTTC. It specifies CASSHHYEQYF. This rearrangement joins TRBV4-1 to TRBJ2-7; D unclear. V shed 3 bases and J shed 3 bases, with 3 bases lying between them. This CDR3 is 11 amino acids long. CDR1 and CDR2 (germline): MGHRA, YSYEKL.

This chain uses TRBV15 with TRBJ2-2; D remains unclear. Germline V lookup: CDR1 LNHNV, CDR2 YYDKDF (reference sequence). This CDR3 is built from 16 residues. Trimming removed 0 bases at V and 6 bases at J, with 14 bases between. The CDR3 region is CATSRELLGVPGELFF. The CDR3 DNA sequence: TGTGCCACCAGCAGAGAACTTCTTGGGGTCCCCGGGGAGCTGTTTTTT.

This rearrangement joins TRBV7-9 to TRBJ2-1; D is possibly TRBD1 (6 bases). Germline V gene data show CDR1 as SEHNR and CDR2 as FQNEAQ (reference sequence). The length of the CDR3 is 14 residues. Trimming shortened V by 5 bases and J by 4 bases, and 12 bases separated the two germline ends. In DNA form, the CDR3 reads TGTGCCAGCAGCAGCCCGGACAGTTACAATGAGCAGTTCTTC. This codes for CASSSPDSYNEQFF.

The J gene is TRBJ2-1, the V gene TRBV14; 11 positions agree with TRBD2. The CDR3 totals 16 residues. Unmatched junction bases numbered 4, after V lost 4 bases and J lost 2 bases. Germline V CDR1 and CDR2: SGHDN, FVKESK. The CDR3 region has the DNA TGTGCCAGCAGCCTACTAGCGGGAGTCCCCTACAATGAGCAGTTCTTC. It is translated as CASSLLAGVPYNEQFF.

The chain employs TRBV29-1 and TRBJ2-1, with 8 positions matching TRBD1. CDR3 size: 12 residues. Trimming took 7 bases from V and 4 from J; bases not matched to a gene: 3. Germline assignment: CDR1 SQVTM and CDR2 ANQGSEA. This CDR3 is CSAGQEYNEQFF. The CDR3 DNA follows: TGCAGCGCGGGACAGGAATACAATGAGCAGTTCTTC.